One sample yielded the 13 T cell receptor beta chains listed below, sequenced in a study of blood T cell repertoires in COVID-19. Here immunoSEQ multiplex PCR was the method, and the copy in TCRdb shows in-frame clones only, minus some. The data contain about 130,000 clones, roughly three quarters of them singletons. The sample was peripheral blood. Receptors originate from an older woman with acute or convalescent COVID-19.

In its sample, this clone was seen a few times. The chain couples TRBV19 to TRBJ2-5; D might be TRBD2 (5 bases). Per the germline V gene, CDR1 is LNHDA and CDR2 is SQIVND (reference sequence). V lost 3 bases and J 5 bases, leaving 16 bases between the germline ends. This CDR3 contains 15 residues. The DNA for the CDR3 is TGTGCCAGTAGTATTGGGCCAGGAGGTCGGGAGACCCAGTACTTC. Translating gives CASSIGPGGRETQYF. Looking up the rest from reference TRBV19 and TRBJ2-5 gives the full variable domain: DGGITQSPKYLFRKEGQNVTLSCEQNLNHDAMYWYRQDPGQGLRLIYYSQIVNDFQKGDIAEGYSVSREKKESFPLTVTSAQKNPTAFYLCASSIGPGGRETQYFGPGTRLLVL.

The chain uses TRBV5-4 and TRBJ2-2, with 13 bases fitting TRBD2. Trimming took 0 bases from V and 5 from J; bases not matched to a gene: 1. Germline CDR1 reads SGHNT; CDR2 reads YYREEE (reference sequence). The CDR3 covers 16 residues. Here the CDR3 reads CASSLGLAGGTGELFF. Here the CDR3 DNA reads TGTGCCAGCAGCTTGGGACTAGCGGGAGGAACCGGGGAGCTGTTTTTT.

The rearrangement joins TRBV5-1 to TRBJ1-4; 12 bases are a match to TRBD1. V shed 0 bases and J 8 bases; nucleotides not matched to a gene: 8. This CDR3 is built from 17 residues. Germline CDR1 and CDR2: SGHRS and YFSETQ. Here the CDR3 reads CASSLGDRGRSGEKLFF. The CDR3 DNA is TGCGCCAGCAGCTTGGGGGACAGGGGGCGCTCAGGGGAAAAACTGTTTTTT.

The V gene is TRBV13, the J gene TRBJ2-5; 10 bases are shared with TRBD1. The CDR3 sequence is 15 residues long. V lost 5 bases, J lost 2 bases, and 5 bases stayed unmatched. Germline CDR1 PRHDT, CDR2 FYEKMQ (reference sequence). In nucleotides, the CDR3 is TGTGCCAGCAGCCTCAGGACAGGGGGACAAGAGACCCAGTACTTC. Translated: CASSLRTGGQETQYF.

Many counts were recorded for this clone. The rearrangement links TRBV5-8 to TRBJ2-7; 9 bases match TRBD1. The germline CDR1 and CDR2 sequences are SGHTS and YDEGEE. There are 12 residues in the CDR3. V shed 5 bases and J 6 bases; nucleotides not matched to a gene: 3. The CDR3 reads CASSPDRGEQYF. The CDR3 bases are TGTGCCAGCAGTCCGGACAGGGGCGAGCAGTACTTC.

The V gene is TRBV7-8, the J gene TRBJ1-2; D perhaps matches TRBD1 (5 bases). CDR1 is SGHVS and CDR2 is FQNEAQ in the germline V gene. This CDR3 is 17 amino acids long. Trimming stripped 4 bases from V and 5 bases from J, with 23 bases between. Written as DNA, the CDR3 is TGTGCCAGCAGCTACACCTCGGGCAGGGTAGATGAGTATGGCTACACCTTC. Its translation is CASSYTSGRVDEYGYTF.

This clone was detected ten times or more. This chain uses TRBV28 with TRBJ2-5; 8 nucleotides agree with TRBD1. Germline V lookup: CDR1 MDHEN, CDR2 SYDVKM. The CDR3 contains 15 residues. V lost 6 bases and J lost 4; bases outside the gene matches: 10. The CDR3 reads CASRGPDRVRETQYF. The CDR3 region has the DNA TGTGCCAGCAGGGGACCGGACAGGGTGAGAGAGACCCAGTACTTC. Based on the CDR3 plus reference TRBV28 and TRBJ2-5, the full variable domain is DVKVTQSSRYLVKRTGEKVFLECVQDMDHENMFWYRQDPGLGLRLIYFSYDVKMKEKGDIPEGYSVSREKKERFSLILESASTNQTSMYLCASRGPDRVRETQYFGPGTRLLVL.

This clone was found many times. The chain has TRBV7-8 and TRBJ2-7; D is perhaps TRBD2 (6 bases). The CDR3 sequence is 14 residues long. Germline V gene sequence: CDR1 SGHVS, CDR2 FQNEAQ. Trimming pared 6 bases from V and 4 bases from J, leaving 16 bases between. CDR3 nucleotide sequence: TGTGCCAGCAGTCCCCTTGGGGCGGGGTACGAGCAGTACTTC. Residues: CASSPLGAGYEQYF.

The CDR3 reads CASSKNTGGNSPLHF. For the CDR3, the DNA is TGTGCCAGCAGTAAAAATACAGGGGGTAATTCACCCCTCCACTTT. The chain employs TRBV2 and TRBJ1-6, with TRBD1 matching 8 bases. Trimming cost V 5 bases and J 6 bases; bases outside gene matches: 6. The CDR3 totals 15 residues. Per the germline V gene, CDR1 is SNHLY and CDR2 is FYNNEI.

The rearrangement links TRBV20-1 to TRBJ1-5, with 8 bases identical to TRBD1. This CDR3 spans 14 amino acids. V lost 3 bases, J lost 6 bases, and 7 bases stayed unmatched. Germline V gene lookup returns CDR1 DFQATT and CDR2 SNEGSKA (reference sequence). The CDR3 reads CSASSWTGSQPQHF. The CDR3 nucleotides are TGCAGTGCTAGTTCGTGGACAGGGAGTCAGCCCCAGCATTTT.

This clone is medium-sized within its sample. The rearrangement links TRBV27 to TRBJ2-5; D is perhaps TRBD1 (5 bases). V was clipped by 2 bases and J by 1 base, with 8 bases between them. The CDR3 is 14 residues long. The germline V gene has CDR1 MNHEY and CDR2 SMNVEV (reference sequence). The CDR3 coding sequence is TGTGCCAGCAGTTTAGTAGGGGCCCAAGAGACCCAGTACTTC. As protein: CASSLVGAQETQYF.

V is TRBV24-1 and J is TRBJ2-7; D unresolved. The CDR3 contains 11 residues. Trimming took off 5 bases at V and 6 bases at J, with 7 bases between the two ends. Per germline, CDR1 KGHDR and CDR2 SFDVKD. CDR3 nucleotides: TGTGCCACCAGTGGGTCGGGCGAGCAGTACTTC. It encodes CATSGSGEQYF.

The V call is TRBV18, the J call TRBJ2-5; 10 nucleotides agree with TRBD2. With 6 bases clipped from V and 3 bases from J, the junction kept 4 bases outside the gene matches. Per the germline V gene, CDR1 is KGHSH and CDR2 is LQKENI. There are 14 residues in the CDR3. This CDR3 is CASSPGTSEETQYF. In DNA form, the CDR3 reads TGTGCCAGCTCCCCCGGGACTAGCGAAGAGACCCAGTACTTC.